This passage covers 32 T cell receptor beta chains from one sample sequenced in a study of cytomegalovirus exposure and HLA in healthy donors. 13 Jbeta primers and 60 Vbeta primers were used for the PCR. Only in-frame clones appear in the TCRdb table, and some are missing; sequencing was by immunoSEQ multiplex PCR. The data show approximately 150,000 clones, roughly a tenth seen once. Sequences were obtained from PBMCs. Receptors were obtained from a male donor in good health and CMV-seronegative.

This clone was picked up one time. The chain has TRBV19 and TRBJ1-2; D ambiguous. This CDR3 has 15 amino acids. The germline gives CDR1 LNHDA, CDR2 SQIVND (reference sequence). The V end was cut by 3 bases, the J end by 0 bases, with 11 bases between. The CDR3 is CASSMAPGTNYGYTF. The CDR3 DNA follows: TGTGCCAGTAGTATGGCCCCGGGGACTAACTATGGCTACACCTTC.

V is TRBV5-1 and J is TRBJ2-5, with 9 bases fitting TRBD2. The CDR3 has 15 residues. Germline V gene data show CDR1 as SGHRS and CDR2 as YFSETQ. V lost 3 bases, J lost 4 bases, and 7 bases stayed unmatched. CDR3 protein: CASSSAGGPLETQYF. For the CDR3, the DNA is TGCGCCAGCAGCTCTGCGGGGGGGCCCCTAGAGACCCAGTACTTC.

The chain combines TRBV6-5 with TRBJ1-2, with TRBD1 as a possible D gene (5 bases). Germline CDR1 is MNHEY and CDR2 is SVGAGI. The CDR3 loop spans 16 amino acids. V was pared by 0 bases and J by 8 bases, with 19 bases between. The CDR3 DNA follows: TGTGCCAGCAGTTACTCCCTCTCCACAGGAGTCCGCGGCTACACCTTC. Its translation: CASSYSLSTGVRGYTF.

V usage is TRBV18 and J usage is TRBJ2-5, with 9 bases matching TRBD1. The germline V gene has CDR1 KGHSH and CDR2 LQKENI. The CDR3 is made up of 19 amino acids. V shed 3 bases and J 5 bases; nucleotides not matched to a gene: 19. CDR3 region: CASSPLTGGSFMRTETQYF. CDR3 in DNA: TGTGCCAGCTCACCTTTGACAGGGGGTTCTTTCATGCGGACGGAGACCCAGTACTTC.

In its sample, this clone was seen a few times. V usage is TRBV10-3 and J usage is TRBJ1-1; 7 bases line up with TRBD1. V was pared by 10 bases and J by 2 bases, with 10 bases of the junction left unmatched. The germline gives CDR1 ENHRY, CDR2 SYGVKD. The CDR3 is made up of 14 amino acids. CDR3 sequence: CATSGGQTNTEAFF. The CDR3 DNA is TGTGCCACCTCAGGGGGGCAGACAAACACTGAAGCTTTCTTT.

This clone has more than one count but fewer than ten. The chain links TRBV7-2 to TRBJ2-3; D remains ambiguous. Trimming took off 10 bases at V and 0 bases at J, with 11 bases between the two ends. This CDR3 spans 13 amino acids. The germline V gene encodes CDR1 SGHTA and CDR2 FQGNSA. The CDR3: CATGGPSTDTQYF. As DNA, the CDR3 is TGTGCCACGGGTGGCCCTAGCACAGATACGCAGTATTTT. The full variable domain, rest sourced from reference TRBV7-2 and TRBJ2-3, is GAGVSQSPSNKVTEKGKDVELRCDPISGHTALYWYRQSLGQGLEFLIYFQGNSAPDKSGLPSDRFSAERTGGSVSTLTIQRTQQEDSAVYLCATGGPSTDTQYFGPGTRLTVL.

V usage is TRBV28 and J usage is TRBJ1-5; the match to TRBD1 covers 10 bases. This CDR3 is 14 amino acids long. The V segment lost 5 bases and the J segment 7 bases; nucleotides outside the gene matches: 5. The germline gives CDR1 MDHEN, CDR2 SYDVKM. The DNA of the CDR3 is TGTGCCAGCAGTCGAAGACAGGGGGCACAGCCCCAGCATTTT. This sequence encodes CASSRRQGAQPQHF.

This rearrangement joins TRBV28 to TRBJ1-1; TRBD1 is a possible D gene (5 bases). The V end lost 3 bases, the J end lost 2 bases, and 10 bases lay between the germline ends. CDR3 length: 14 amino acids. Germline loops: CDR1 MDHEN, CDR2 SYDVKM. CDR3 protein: CASSFQGTNTEAFF. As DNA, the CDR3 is TGTGCCAGCAGTTTTCAGGGAACAAACACTGAAGCTTTCTTT.

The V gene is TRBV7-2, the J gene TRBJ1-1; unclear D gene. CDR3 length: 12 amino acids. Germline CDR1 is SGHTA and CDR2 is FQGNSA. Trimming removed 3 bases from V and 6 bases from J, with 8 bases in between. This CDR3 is CASSLVRPEAFF. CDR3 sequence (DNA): TGTGCCAGCAGCTTGGTCAGGCCTGAAGCTTTCTTT.

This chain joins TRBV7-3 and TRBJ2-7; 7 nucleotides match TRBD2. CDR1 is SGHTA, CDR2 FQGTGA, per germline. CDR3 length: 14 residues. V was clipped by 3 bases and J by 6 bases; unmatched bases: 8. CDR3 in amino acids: CASSLSGGTTEQYF. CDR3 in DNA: TGTGCCAGCAGCTTGTCCGGGGGGACTACCGAGCAGTACTTC.

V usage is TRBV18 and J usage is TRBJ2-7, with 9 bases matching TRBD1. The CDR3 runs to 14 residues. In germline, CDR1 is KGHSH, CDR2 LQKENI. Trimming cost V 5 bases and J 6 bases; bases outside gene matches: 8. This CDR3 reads CASSYPGQGREQYF. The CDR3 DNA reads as TGTGCCAGCTCATACCCGGGACAGGGCCGCGAGCAGTACTTC.

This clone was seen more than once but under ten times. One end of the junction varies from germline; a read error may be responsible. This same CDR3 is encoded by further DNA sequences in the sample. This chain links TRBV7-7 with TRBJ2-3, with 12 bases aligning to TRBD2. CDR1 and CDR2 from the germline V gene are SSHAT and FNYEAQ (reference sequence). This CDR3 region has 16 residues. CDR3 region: CASSPELAGGSDTQYF. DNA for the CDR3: TGTGCTAGCAGCCCGGAACTAGCGGGGGGATCGGATACGCAGTATTTT.

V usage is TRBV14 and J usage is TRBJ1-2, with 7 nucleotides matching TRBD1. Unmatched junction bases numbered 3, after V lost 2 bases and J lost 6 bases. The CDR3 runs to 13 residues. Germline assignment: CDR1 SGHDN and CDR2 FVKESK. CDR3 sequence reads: CASSQQGVDGYTF. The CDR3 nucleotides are TGTGCCAGCAGCCAACAGGGGGTGGATGGCTACACCTTC.

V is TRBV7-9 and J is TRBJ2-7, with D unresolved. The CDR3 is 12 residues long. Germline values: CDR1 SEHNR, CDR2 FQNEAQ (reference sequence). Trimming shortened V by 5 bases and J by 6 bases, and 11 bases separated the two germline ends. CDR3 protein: CASSHSAGEQYF. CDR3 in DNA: TGTGCCAGCAGCCACAGTGCCGGCGAGCAGTACTTC.

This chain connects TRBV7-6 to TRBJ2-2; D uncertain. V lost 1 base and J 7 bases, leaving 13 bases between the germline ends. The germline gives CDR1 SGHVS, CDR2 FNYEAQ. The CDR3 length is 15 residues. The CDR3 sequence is CASSLVPGSGGELFF. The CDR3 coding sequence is TGTGCCAGCAGCTTAGTGCCAGGTTCTGGCGGGGAGCTGTTTTTT.

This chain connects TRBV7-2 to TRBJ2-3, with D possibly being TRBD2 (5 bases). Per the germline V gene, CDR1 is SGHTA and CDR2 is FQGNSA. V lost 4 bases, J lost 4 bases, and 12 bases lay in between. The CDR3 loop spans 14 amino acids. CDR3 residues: CASSSPRVPDTQYF. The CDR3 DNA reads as TGTGCCAGCAGCTCGCCGCGGGTCCCAGATACGCAGTATTTT.

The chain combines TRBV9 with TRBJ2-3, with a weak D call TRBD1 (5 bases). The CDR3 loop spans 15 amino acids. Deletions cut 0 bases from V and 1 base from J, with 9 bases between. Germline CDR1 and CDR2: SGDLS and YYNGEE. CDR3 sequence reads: CASSVEGVGTDTQYF. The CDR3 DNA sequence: TGTGCCAGCAGCGTAGAAGGGGTGGGCACAGATACGCAGTATTTT.

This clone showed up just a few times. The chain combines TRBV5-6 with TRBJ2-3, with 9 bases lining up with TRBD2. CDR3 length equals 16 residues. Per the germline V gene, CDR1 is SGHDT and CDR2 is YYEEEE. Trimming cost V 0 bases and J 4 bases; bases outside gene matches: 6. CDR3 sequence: CASSLDAGGPPDTQYF. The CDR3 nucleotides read TGTGCCAGCAGCTTGGATGCGGGGGGGCCCCCAGATACGCAGTATTTT.

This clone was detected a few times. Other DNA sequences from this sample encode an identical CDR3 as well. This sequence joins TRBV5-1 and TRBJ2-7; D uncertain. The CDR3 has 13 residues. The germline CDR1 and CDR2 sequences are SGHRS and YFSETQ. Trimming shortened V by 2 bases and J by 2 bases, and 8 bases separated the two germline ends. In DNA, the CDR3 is TGCGCCAGCAGCTTCGGAGTCGCCTACGAGCAGTACTTC. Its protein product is CASSFGVAYEQYF.

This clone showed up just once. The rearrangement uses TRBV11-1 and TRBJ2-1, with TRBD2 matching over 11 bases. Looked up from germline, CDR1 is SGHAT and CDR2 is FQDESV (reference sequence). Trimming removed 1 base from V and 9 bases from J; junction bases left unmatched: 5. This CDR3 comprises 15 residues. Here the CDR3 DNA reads TGTGCCAGCAGCTTAGATAGCGGGGGGGCGGGTGAGCAGTTCTTC. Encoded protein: CASSLDSGGAGEQFF.

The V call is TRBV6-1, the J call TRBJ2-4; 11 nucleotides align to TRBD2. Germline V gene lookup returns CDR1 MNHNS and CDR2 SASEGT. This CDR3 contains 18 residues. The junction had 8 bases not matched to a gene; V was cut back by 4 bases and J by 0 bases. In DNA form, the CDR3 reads TGTGCCAGCAGTGTAGAGGGACTAGCGGAGTTAGCCAAAAACATTCAGTACTTC. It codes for CASSVEGLAELAKNIQYF.

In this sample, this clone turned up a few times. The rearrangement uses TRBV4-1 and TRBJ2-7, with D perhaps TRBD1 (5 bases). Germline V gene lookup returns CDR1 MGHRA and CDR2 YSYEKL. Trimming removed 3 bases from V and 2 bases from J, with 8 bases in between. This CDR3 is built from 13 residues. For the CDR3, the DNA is TGCGCCAGCAGCCACGGACACACCTACGAGCAGTACTTC. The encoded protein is CASSHGHTYEQYF.

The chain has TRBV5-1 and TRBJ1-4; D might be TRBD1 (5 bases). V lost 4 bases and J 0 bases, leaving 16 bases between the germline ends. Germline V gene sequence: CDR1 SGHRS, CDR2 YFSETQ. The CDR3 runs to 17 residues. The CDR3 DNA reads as TGCGCCAGCAGCCCCTTAACGTGGGGCGCAACTAATGAAAAACTGTTTTTT. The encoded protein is CASSPLTWGATNEKLFF.

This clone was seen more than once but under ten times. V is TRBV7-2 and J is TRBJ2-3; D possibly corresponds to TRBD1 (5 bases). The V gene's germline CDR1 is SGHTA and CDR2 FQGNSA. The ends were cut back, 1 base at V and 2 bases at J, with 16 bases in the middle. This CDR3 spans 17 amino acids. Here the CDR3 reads CASSLVAGPVVTDTQYF. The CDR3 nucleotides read TGTGCCAGCAGCTTAGTGGCAGGGCCAGTAGTCACAGATACGCAGTATTTT.

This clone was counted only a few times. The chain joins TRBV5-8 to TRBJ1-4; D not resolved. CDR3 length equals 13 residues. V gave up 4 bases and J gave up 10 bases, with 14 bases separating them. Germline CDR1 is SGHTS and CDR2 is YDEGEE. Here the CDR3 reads CASSPRVGRKLFF. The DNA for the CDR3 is TGTGCCAGCAGCCCGAGGGTGGGCAGAAAACTGTTTTTT. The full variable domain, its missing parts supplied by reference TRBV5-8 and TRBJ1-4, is EAGVTQSPTHLIKTRGQQATLRCSPISGHTSVYWYQQALGLGLQFLLWYDEGEERNRGNFPPRFSGRQFPNYSSELNVNALELEDSALYLCASSPRVGRKLFFGSGTQLSVL.

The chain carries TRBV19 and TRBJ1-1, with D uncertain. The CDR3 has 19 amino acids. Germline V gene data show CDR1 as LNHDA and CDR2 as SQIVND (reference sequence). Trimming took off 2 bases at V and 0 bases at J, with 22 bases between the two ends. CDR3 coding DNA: TGTGCCAGTAGTATATATCCGTGGGCCCACCAATTAATGAACACTGAAGCTTTCTTT. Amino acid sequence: CASSIYPWAHQLMNTEAFF.

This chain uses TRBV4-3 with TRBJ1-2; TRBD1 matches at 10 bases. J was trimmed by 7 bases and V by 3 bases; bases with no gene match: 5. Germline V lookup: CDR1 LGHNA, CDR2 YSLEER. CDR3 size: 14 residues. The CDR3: CASSQTGTGVGYTF. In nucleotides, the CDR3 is TGCGCCAGCAGCCAGACCGGGACAGGGGTTGGCTACACCTTC.

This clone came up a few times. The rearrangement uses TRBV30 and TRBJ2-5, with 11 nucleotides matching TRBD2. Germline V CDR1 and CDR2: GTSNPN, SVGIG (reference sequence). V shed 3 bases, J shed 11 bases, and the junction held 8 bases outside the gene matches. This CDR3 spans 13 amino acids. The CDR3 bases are TGTGCCTGGAGACTAGCGGGAGCAGGGGAGCAGTACTTC. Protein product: CAWRLAGAGEQYF.

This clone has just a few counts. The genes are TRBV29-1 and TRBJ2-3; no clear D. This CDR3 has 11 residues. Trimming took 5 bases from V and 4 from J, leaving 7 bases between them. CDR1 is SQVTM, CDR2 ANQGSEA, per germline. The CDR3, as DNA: TGCAGCGTTCCTCCGTCAGATACGCAGTATTTT. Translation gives CSVPPSDTQYF.

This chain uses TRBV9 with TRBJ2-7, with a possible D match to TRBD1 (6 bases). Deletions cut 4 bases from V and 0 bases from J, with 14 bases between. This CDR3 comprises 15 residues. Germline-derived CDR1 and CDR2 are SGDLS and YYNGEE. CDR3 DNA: TGTGCCAGCAGCATCCGGGACACCCTCTCCTACGAGCAGTACTTC. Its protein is CASSIRDTLSYEQYF.

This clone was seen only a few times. The CDR3 is CASSPWDRDEKLFF. The CDR3 coding sequence is TGCGCCAGCAGTCCGTGGGACAGGGACGAAAAACTGTTTTTT. The chain combines TRBV5-1 with TRBJ1-4; 9 bases line up with TRBD1. CDR3 length: 14 residues. In germline, CDR1 is SGHRS, CDR2 YFSETQ. The V and J ends lost 5 bases and 8 bases, in that order; junction bases with no gene match: 7.

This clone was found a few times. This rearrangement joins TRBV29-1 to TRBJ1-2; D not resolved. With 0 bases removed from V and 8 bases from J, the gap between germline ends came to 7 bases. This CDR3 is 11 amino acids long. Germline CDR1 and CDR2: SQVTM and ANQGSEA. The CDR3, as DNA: TGCAGCGTTGAAGAACGAGCGGGCTACACCTTC. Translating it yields CSVEERAGYTF.